The rows below give T cell receptor beta chains drawn from one sample of a study of cytomegalovirus exposure and HLA in healthy donors. The method was immunoSEQ multiplex PCR; TCRdb's version includes in-frame clones alone and lacks a portion of them. The sample lists 84,000 or so clones, over 75% occurring once. Sequencing input: PBMCs. Receptor source: a boy aged 10-17 years in good health and CMV-seronegative. The CDR3 runs from the conserved cysteine through the conserved F or W. The order of the fields is clone size, V gene, D gene, J gene, CDR3 DNA, CDR3 protein. A D gene is named only where the DNA matches it firmly. The size entry is marked missing in some rows and otherwise reads once, few, many or a size class.

NA,TRBV28,TRBD2,TRBJ2-3,TGTGCCAGCAGTTTAGGGACTAGCTCTGGAGATACGCAGTATTTT,CASSLGTSSGDTQYF
once,TRBV5-1,NA,TRBJ2-7,TGCGCCAGCAGCGCCCACGTCTCACAGCCTTTCTACGAGCAGTACTTC,CASSAHVSQPFYEQYF
NA,TRBV6-5,TRBD2,TRBJ2-1,TGTGCCAGCAGTTATGCTAGCGGGGGCCCTAATGAGCAGTTCTTC,CASSYASGGPNEQFF
NA,TRBV29-1,NA,TRBJ2-7,TGCAGCGTTGGGGTCCAGGCGTCCTACGAGCAGTACTTC,CSVGVQASYEQYF
NA,TRBV29-1,TRBD1,TRBJ2-7,TGCAGCGTTGTATTAGGGACAGGAAGCTCCTACGAGCAGTACTTC,CSVVLGTGSSYEQYF
few,TRBV6-4,NA,TRBJ1-1,TGTGCCAGCAGTGTTCGTTGGGGGGTCACTGAAGCTTTCTTT,CASSVRWGVTEAFF
NA,TRBV28,TRBD1,TRBJ1-2,TGTGCCAGCATCCGGAGGGGTGCGGGACAGAACTATGGCTACACCTTC,CASIRRGAGQNYGYTF
NA,TRBV30,TRBD1,TRBJ1-2,TGTGCCCTCGACAGGGACTACACCTTC,CALDRDYTF
few,TRBV5-1,NA,TRBJ2-7,TGCGCCAGCAGCCAGCGCGGGTCCTACGAGCAGTACTTC,CASSQRGSYEQYF
NA,TRBV28,NA,TRBJ1-1,TGTGCCAGCAGTTTACCCGACAGAGTGAACACTGAAGCTTTCTTT,CASSLPDRVNTEAFF